Many counts were recorded for the clone carrying this TCR beta chain. TCRdb processed the 5' RACE reads anew with MiXCR; each CDR3 protein has one entry. The sample has roughly 690,000 distinct CDR3 sequences; roughly 6% are singletons. V lost 8 bases, J lost 12 bases, and 13 bases stayed unmatched. Germline V gene lookup returns CDR1 MNHEY and CDR2 SVGEGT. The CDR3 is made up of 13 amino acids. This entry comes from a study of identical twins. The rearrangement links TRBV6-2 or TRBV6-3 to TRBJ2-1; TRBD2 aligns across 7 bases. What was sequenced was naive T cells sorted from blood. The receptor's source is a young man in good health. The CDR3 sequence is CASRPSAGRVQFF. CDR3 nucleotide sequence: TGTGCCAGCCGACCCTCAGCGGGGAGGGTGCAGTTCTTC.